The sequence of this T cell receptor beta chain was determined in a study of blood T cell repertoires in COVID-19. Study in general: Sources were T cells, B-cell-depleted T cells, or PBMCs; the material itself was cDNA or gDNA.

Trimming took off 2 bases at V and 2 bases at J, with 22 bases between the two ends. In germline, CDR1 is SEHNR, CDR2 FQNEAQ (reference sequence). The CDR3 has 18 amino acids. Per the original data handling: Reference gene primer amplification yielded estimated nucleated cell counts. Method: immunoSEQ multiplex PCR; TCRdb's copy keeps in-frame clones and lacks some. V and J calls and clone size are copied from that table; D and trimming were computed from the DNA. The sample includes roughly 200,000 clones, approximately 91% of them seen just once. V is TRBV7-9 and J is TRBJ2-7; a weak D match, TRBD1 (6 bases). The receptor was derived from a woman aged 40 to 55 who had recovered from COVID-19. The source material was peripheral blood. CDR3 nucleotides: TGTGCCAGCAGCTTAATAGTATACAGGGCAGATCAAGCCTACGAGCAGTACTTC. It translates to CASSLIVYRADQAYEQYF. The full variable domain, in which reference TRBV7-9 and TRBJ2-7 provide the parts outside the CDR3, is DTGVSQNPRHKITKRGQNVTFRCDPISEHNRLYWYRQTLGQGPEFLTYFQNEAQLEKSRLLSDRFSAERPKGSFSTLEIQRTEQGDSAMYLCASSLIVYRADQAYEQYFGPGTRLTVT.